This TCR beta chain was profiled in a study of blood T cell repertoires in COVID-19 (dated by TCRdb to the early 2020s). For context, the study as a whole: Samples from collaborators originated in the United States, Italy and Spain and spanned both the acute and convalescent phases of COVID-19. The prospective study material was composed of cDNA or gDNA derived from T cells, B-cell-depleted T cells, or PBMCs. Deeply sampled blood TCRbeta repertoires from subjects exposed to, actively infected with, or recovered from COVID-19 were included in the dataset. The repertoires were released in a freely available public database intended as a resource for research on the immune response to SARS-CoV-2. Samples came from the ongoing ImmuneRACE study (first 160 participants) plus 1,254 subjects from 6 global collaborators. The sample metadata nearly always contained a de-identified subject ID, COVID-19 status, age in years and sex. HLA class I and class II types, where available, came from metadata supplied by the sample provider rather than from assay-based typing.

This clone has just one count. The antigen this receptor binds is unknown. No base quality information exists; no much larger clone differs at one position. Participants in the prospective study were enrolled through a virtual design, were aged roughly 18 to 100 years, and lived in some 24 United States geographic areas. In the prospective study, participants were assigned to cohorts based on the clinical history participants reported in a screening survey and a study questionnaire. A participant counted as exposed if, within 2 weeks of entering the study, that participant had been in contact with someone who had a PCR-confirmed or clinician-diagnosed COVID-19 case. In the prospective study, whole blood, serum and a nasopharyngeal or oropharyngeal swab were collected from each participant by mobile phlebotomists. Additional blood draws and questionnaires over an approximately two-month period could optionally be provided by prospective study participants. Blood samples from the prospective study were shipped frozen or at room temperature prior to DNA extraction.

TCRbeta CDR3 regions were amplified from genomic DNA using the immunoSEQ Assay, a bias-controlled multiplex PCR. The original pipeline was this. Nucleated cell counts per sample were estimated from amplification of reference gene primers within the assay. Sequence reads were collapsed and filtered to measure the absolute abundance of every unique TCRbeta CDR3 rearrangement. For each sample, productive Simpson clonality was calculated as the square root of Simpson's diversity index over productive rearrangements. TCRdb carries this immuneACCESS record with in-frame sequences only. Its versions omit some clonotypes, under half of them owing to an unresolved V gene in the studies checked, with the rest unexplained. V and J calls and clone size are those listed in that table; D and trimming were worked out from the DNA. The sample data list 350,000 to 500,000 clones, and 70% to 90% of these were observed just once. Approximately 1.5% of the sample is taken by the ten largest.

CDR1 and CDR2 were assigned from the germline V gene as MNHNS and SASEGT. V is clipped by 2 bases and J by 2 bases, and the sequence between their germline boundaries is 7 bases long. From the cysteine up to the phenylalanine, the CDR3 has a length of 13 residues. Only the CDR3 part of the read is kept: 39 bases, read in frame from the first base. What the research found in general, with its limitations: Clinical and demographic metadata were provided uncurated, with the amount varying by source and participant.

The sequence derives from a woman aged 18-29 years who had been exposed to COVID-19. The sequence joins TRBV6-1 to TRBJ2-7; a weak D assignment points to TRBD1 (5 bases agree). The sample taken for sequencing was PBMCs or T cells enriched from blood (not recorded which). CDR3 sequence: CASSETGTYEQYF. The DNA sequence reads TGTGCCAGCAGTGAAACAGGTACCTACGAGCAGTACTTC.